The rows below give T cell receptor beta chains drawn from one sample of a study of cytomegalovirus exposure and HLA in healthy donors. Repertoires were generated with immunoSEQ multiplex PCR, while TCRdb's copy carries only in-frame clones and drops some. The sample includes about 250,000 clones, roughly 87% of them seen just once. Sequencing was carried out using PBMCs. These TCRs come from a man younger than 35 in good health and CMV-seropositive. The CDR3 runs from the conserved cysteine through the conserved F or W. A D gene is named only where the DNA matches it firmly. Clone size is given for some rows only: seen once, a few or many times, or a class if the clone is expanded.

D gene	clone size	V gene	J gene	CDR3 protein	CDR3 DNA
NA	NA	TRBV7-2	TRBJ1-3	CASSLYRNQNTIYF	TGTGCCAGCAGCTTATACAGGAACCAAAACACCATATATTTT
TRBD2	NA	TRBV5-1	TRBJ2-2	CASSSTGLAGGIPGELFF	TGCGCCAGCAGCTCAACGGGACTAGCGGGAGGGATCCCCGGGGAGCTGTTTTTT
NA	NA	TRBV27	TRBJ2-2	CASSLLAGELFF	TGTGCCAGCAGTTTATTGGCCGGGGAGCTGTTTTTT
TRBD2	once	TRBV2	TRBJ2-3	CASSWEGSTDTQYF	TGTGCCAGCAGCTGGGAGGGTAGCACAGATACGCAGTATTTT
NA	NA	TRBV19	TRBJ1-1	CASSIARTATEAFF	TGTGCCAGTAGTATAGCAAGGACAGCAACTGAAGCTTTCTTT
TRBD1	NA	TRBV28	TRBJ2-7	CASSSPGTGVTYEQYF	TGTGCCAGCAGTTCCCCCGGGACAGGGGTAACTTACGAGCAGTACTTC
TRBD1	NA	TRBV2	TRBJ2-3	CASTSGGGTQYF	TGTGCCAGCACCTCAGGGGGCGGGACGCAGTATTTT
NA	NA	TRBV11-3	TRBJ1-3	CASSVDSETGNTIYF	TGTGCCAGCAGCGTTGACAGCGAGACTGGAAACACCATATATTTT
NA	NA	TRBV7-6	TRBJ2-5	CASSSWEEEETQYF	TGTGCCAGCAGCTCATGGGAAGAGGAAGAGACCCAGTACTTC
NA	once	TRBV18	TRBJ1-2	CASSPAATNYGYTF	TGTGCCAGCTCACCAGCCGCGACAAATTATGGCTACACCTTC